This T cell receptor (beta chain) was retrieved from a study of T cells in Graves' hyperthyroidism and ophthalmopathy. The study's findings and limits: Within blood appeared most thyroid clonotypes that had expanded above 0.001.

Amplification of TCR beta CDR3 regions was performed using RNA transcripts as template. First-round RT-PCR with HTBI primers amplified the TCR CDR3 region. TCRdb analysed the multiplex PCR reads with MiXCR anew, one entry per CDR3 protein. The data hold 500,000 to 600,000 distinct CDR3 sequences, with over 35% observed a single time. Note on this clonotype: Its antigen is not identified. One end of the junction varies from germline; a read error may be responsible.

The CDR3 length is 15 residues. Germline V gene data show CDR1 as SEHNR and CDR2 as FQNEAQ (reference sequence). This TCR came from an adult woman with Graves' disease, either hyperthyroidism or ophthalmopathy (not recorded which). The sample taken for sequencing was peripheral blood or thyroid tissue (not recorded which). The chain combines TRBV7-9 with TRBJ2-7; 8 nucleotides match TRBD1. DNA for the CDR3: TGTGCCAGCAGGCCAGGACAGGGAGCCCCCTACGAGAAGTACTTC. This gives the protein CASRPGQGAPYEKYF.